A single T cell receptor (beta chain) is shown here with its context. No antigen is known for it. The sample is drawn from a study of shared clonotypes between healthy human individuals. Broader study findings: Larger richness was generally estimated for naive than memory subsets.

Deep level was the assay's run setting. Some clones are missing from TCRdb's copy, which holds only in-frame ones; the method was immunoSEQ multiplex PCR. The sample lists approximately 330,000 clones; more than 60% were seen once. All donors were healthy HIV-negative adults lacking recent acute infections or vaccinations. The donors were all Caucasian adults (living in Nashville, Tennessee). The germline CDR1 and CDR2 sequences are SGDLS and YYNGEE. This CDR3 spans 17 amino acids. V was trimmed by 2 bases and J by 2 bases, leaving 18 bases between them. The specimen was memory CD4+ T cells sorted from blood. Subset defined: CD45RA-negative fraction. The rearrangement joins TRBV9 to TRBJ2-3; D tentatively reads TRBD1 or TRBD2 (6 bases each). The receptor comes from a man under 40 in good health. This CDR3 is CASSVEGGALPTDTQYF. The CDR3 DNA follows: TGTGCCAGCAGCGTCGAGGGGGGTGCTCTTCCCACAGATACGCAGTATTTT.